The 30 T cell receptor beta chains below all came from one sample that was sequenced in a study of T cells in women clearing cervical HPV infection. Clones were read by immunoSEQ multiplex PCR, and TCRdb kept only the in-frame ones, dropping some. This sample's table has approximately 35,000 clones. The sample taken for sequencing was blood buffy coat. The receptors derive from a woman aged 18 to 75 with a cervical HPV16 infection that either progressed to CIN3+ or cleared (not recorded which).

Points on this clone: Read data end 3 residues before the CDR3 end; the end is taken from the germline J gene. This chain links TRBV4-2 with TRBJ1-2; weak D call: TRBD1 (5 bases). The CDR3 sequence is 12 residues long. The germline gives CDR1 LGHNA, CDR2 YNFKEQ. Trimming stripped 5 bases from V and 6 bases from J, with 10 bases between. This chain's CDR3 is CASSLTEDGYTF. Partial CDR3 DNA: TGTGCCAGCAGCTTGACAGAGGATGGC.

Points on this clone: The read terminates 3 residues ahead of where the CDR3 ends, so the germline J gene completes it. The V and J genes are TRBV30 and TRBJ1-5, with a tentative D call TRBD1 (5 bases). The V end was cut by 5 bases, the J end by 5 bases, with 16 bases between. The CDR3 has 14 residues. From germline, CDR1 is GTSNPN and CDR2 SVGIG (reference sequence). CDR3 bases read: TGTGCCTGGGTCCTTATCAGGGTCGATCAGCCC. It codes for CAWVLIRVDQP. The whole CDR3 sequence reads CAWVLIRVDQPQHF.

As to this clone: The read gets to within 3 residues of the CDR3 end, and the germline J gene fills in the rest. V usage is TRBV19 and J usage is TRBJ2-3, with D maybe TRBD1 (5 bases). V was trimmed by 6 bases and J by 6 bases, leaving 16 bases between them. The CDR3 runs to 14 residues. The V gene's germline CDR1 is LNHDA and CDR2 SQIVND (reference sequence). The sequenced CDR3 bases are TGTGCCAGTAGCCGAACTTCCCCAGGGGATACG. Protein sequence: CASSRTSPGDT. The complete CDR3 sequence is CASSRTSPGDTQYF.

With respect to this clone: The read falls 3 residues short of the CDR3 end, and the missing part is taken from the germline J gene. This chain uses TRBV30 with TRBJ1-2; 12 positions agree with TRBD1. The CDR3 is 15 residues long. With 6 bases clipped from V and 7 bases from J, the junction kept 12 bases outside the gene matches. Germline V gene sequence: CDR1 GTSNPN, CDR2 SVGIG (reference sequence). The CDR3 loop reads CACTGTGGTGGGYTF. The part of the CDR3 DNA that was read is TGTGCCTGTACAGGGACAGGGGGCACCGGGGGTGGC.

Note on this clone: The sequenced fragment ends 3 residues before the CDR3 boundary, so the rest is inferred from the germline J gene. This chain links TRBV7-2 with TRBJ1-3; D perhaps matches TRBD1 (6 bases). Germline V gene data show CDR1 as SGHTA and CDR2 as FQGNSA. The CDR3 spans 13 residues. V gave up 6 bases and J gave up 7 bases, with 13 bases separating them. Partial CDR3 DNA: TGTGCCAGCAGGCGAAACAGGGACAACACC. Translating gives CASRRNRDNT. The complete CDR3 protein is CASRRNRDNTIYF.

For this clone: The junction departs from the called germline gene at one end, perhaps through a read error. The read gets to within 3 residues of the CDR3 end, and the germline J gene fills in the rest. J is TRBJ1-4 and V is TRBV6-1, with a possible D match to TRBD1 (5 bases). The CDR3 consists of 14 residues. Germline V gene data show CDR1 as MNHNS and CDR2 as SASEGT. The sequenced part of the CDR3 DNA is TGTGCCAGCAGTGATTGGCAGGGAAGGGAAATA. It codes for CASSDWQGREI. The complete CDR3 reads CASSDWQGREILFF.

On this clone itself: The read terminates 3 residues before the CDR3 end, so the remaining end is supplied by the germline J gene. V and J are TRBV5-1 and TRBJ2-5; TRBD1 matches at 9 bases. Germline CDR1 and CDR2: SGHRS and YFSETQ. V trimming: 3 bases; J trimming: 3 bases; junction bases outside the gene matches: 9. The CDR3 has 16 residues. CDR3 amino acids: CASSYRQGGREETQYF. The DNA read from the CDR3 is TGCGCCAGCAGCTACCGACAGGGGGGAAGAGAAGAGACC.

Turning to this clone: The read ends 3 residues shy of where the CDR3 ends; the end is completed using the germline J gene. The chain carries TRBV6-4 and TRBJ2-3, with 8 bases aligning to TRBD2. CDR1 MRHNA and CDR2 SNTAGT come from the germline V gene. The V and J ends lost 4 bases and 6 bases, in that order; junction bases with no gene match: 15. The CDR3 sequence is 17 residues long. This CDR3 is CASSVSGGAGPEDTQYF. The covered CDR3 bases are TGTGCCAGCAGTGTCTCCGGGGGGGCAGGACCAGAGGATACG.

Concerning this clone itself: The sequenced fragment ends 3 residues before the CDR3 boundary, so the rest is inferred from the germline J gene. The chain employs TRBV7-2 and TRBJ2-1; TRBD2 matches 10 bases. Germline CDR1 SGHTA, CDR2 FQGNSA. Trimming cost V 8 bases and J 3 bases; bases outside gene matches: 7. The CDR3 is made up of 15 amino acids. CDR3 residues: CASRGLAGVYNEQFF. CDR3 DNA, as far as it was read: TGTGCCAGCCGAGGGCTAGCGGGAGTCTACAATGAG. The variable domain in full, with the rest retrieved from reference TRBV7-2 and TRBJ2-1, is GAGVSQSPSNKVTEKGKDVELRCDPISGHTALYWYRQSLGQGLEFLIYFQGNSAPDKSGLPSDRFSAERTGGSVSTLTIQRTQQEDSAVYLCASRGLAGVYNEQFFGPGTRLTVL.

The CDR3 region is CARGSYPPGDGKNIQYF. The covered CDR3 bases are TGTGCCAGGGGATCCTACCCCCCGGGGGATGGTAAAAACATT. V and J are TRBV27 and TRBJ2-4; tentative D call: TRBD2 (6 bases). The read ends 3 residues shy of where the CDR3 ends; the end is completed using the germline J gene. The ends were cut back, 9 bases at V and 4 bases at J, with 25 bases in the middle. The germline gives CDR1 MNHEY, CDR2 SMNVEV (reference sequence). This CDR3 contains 17 residues.

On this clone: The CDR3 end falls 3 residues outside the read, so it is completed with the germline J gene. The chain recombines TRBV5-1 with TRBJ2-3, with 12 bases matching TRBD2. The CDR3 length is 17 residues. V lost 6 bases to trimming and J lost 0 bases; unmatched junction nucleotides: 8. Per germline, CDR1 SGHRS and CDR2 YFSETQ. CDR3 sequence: CASNLAGGVTSTDTQYF. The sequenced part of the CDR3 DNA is TGCGCCAGCAACCTAGCGGGAGGGGTCACTAGCACAGATACG. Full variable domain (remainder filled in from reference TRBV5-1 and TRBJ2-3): KAGVTQTPRYLIKTRGQQVTLSCSPISGHRSVSWYQQTPGQGLQFLFEYFSETQRNKGNFPGRFSGRQFSNSRSEMNVSTLELGDSALYLCASNLAGGVTSTDTQYFGPGTRLTVL.

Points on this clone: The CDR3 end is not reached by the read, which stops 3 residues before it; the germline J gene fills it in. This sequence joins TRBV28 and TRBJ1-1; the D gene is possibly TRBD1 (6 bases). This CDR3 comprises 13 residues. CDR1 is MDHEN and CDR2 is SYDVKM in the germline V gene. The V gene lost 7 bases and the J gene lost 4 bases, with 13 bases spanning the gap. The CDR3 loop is CASTLRGGTEAFF. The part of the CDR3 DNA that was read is TGTGCCAGCACCCTAAGGGGGGGCACTGAA.

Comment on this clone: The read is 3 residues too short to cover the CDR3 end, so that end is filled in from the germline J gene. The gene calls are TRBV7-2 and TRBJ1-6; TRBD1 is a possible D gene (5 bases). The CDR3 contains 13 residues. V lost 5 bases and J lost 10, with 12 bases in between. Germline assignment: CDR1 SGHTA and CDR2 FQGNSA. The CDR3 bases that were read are TGTGCCAGCAGCGGAGGGGCATCATCACCC. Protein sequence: CASSGGASSP. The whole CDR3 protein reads CASSGGASSPLHF.

The CDR3 sequence is CASSLGGTGGRGYTF. The sequenced part of the CDR3 DNA is TGTGCCAGCAGCTTGGGGGGGACAGGGGGCCGTGGC. The genes are TRBV5-5 and TRBJ1-2; TRBD1 agrees at 12 bases. The read ends 3 residues shy of where the CDR3 ends; the end is completed using the germline J gene. Trimming removed 0 bases from V and 7 bases from J; junction bases left unmatched: 4. The CDR3 is 15 amino acids. Germline V gene sequence: CDR1 SGHKS, CDR2 YYEKEE (reference sequence).

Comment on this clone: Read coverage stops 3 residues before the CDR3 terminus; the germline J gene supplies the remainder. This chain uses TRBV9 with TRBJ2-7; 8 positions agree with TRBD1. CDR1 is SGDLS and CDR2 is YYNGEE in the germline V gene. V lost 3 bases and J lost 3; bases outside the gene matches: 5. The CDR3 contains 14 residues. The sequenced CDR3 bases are TGTGCCAGCAGCGGGATGACAGGGGACTACGAG. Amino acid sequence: CASSGMTGDYE. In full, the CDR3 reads CASSGMTGDYEQYF.

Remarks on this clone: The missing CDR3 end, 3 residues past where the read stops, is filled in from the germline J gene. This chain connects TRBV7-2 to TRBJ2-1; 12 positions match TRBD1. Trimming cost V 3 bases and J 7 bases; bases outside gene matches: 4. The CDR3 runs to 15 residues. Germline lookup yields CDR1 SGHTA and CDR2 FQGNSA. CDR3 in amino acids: CASSLPGQGANEQFF. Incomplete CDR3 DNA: TGTGCCAGCAGCTTGCCGGGACAGGGGGCTAATGAG. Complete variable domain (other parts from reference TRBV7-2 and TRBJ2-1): GAGVSQSPSNKVTEKGKDVELRCDPISGHTALYWYRQSLGQGLEFLIYFQGNSAPDKSGLPSDRFSAERTGGSVSTLTIQRTQQEDSAVYLCASSLPGQGANEQFFGPGTRLTVL.

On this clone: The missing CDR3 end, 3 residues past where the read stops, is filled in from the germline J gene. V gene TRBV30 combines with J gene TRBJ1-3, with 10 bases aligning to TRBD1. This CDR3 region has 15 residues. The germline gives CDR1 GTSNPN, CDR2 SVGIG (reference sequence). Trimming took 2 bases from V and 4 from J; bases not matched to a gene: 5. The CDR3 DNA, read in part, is TGTGCCTGGAGTAAGGGGACAGGGGTCGGAAACACC. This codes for CAWSKGTGVGNT. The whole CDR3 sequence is CAWSKGTGVGNTIYF.

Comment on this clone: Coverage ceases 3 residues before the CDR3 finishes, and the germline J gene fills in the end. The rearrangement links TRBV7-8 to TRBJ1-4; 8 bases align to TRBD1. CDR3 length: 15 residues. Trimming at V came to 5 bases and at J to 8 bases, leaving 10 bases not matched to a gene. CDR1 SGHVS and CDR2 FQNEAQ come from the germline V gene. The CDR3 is CASSPRQGPSEKLFF. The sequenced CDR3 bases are TGTGCCAGCAGCCCCAGACAGGGGCCGAGCGAAAAA.

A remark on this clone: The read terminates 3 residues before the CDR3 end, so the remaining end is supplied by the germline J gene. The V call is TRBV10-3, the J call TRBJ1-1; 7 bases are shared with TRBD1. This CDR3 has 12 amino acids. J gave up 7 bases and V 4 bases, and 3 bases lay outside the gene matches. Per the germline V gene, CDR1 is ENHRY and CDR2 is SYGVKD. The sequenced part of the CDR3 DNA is TGTGCCATCAGTGCCGGGACAGATGAA. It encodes CAISAGTDE. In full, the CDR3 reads CAISAGTDEAFF.

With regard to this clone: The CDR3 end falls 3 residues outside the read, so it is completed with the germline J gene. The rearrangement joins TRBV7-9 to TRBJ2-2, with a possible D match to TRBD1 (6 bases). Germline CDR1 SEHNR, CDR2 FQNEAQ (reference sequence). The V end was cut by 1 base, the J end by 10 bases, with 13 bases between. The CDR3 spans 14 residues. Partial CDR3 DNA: TGTGCCAGCAGCTTAGAGATAGGGGGTGTGGAG. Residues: CASSLEIGGVE. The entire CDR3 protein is CASSLEIGGVELFF.

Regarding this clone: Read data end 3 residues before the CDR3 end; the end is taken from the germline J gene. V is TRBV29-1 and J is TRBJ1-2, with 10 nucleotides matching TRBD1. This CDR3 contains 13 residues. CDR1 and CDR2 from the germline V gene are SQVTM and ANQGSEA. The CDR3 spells CSVIRDRGEGYTF. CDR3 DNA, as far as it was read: TGCAGCGTCATAAGGGACAGGGGTGAAGGC.

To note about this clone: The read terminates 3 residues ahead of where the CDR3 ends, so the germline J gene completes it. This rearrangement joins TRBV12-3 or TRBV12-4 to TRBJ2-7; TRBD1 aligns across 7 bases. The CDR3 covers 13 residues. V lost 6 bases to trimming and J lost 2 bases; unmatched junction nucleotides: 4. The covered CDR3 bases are TGTGCCAGCAGCCCTGACAGGGCCTACGAG. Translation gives CASSPDRAYE. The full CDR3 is CASSPDRAYEQYF.

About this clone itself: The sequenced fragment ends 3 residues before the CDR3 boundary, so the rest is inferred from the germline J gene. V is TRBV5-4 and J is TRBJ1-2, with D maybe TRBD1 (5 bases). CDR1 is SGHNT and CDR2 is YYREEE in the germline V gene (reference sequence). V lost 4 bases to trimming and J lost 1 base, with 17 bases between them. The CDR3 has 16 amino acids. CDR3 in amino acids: CASSRGNMELNYGYTF. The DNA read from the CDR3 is TGTGCCAGCAGCAGGGGTAATATGGAACTTAACTATGGC.

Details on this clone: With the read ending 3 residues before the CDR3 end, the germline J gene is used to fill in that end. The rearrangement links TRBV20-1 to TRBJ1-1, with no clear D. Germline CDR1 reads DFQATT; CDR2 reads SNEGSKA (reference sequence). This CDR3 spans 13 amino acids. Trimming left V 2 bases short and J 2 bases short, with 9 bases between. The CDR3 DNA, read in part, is TGCAGTGCTAGAAACGGTTACAACACTGAA. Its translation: CSARNGYNTE. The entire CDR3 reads CSARNGYNTEAFF.

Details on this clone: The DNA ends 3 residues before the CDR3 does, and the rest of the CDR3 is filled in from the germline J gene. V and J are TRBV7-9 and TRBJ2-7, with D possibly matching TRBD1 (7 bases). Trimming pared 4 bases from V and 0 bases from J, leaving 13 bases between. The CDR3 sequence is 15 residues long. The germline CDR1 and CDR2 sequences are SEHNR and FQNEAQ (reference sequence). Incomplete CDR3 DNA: TGTGCCAGCAGCTACGGCGGGGACAGCTCCTACGAG. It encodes CASSYGGDSSYE. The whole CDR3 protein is CASSYGGDSSYEQYF.

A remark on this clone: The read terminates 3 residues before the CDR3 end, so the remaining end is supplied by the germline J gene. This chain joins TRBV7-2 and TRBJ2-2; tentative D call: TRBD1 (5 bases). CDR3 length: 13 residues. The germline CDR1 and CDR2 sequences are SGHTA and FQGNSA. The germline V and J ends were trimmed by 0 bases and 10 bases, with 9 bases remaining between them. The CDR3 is CASSLAGVEELFF. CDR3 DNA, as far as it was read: TGTGCCAGCAGCTTAGCAGGGGTCGAGGAG.

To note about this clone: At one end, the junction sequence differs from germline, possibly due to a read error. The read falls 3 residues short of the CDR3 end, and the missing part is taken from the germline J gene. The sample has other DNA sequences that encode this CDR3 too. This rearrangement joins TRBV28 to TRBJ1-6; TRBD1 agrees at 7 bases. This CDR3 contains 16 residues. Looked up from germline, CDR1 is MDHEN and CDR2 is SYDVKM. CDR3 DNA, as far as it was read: TGTGCTAGCAGGGGGGGGCAGGCAACATATAATTCACCC. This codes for CASRGGQATYNSP. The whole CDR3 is CASRGGQATYNSPLHF.

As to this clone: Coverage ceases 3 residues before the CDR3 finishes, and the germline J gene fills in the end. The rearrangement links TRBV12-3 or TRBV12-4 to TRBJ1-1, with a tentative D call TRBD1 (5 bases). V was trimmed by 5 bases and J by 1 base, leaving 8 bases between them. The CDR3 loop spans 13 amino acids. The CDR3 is CASSLDKNTEAFF. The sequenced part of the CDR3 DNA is TGTGCCAGCAGTCTGGACAAGAACACTGAA.

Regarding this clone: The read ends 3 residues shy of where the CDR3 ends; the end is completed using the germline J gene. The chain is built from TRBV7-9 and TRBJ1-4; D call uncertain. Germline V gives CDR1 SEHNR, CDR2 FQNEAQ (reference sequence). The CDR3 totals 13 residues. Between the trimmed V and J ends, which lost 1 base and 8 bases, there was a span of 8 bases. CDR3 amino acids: CASSLGVGEKLFF. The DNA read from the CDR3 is TGTGCCAGCAGCTTAGGGGTGGGCGAAAAA.

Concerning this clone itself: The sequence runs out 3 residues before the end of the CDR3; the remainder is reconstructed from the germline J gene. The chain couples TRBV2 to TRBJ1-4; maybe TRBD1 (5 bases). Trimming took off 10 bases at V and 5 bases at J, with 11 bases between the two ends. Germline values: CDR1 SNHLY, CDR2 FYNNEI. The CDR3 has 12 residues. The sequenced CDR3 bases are TGTGCCACCGTCGGGGGGAATGAAAAA. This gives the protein CATVGGNEK. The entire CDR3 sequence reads CATVGGNEKLFF.